A single sample is the source of the 14 T cell receptor beta chains below, sequenced in a study of monozygotic twins with inflammatory bowel disease. From the 5' RACE reads, TCRdb lists one entry per CDR3 protein and no DNA. The data show about 150,000 distinct CDR3 sequences, and the top ten clones hold roughly 1.2%. The source material was blood. The receptors here all came from a human donor with ulcerative colitis or Crohn's disease, or a healthy co-twin of an affected twin (not recorded which).

CDR3 residues: CSACKVRGGAAPYNEQFF. The chain recombines TRBV20-1 with TRBJ2-1; the TCRdb call, TRBD1, lacks DNA for checking. The CDR3 totals 18 residues. CDR1 is DFQATT and CDR2 is SNEGSKA in the germline V gene (reference sequence).

The chain combines TRBV5-1 with TRBJ2-7; without DNA, the TCRdb call of TRBD1 cannot be checked. Germline V gene lookup returns CDR1 SGHRS and CDR2 YFSETQ. The CDR3 totals 16 residues. CDR3 protein: CASSLSWDRVNYEQYF. Full variable domain (missing parts from reference TRBV5-1 and TRBJ2-7): KAGVTQTPRYLIKTRGQQVTLSCSPISGHRSVSWYQQTPGQGLQFLFEYFSETQRNKGNFPGRFSGRQFSNSRSEMNVSTLELGDSALYLCASSLSWDRVNYEQYFGPGTRLTVT.

The CDR3 is CASTFRAAGFYTIYF. The V and J genes are TRBV5-6 and TRBJ1-3. Germline CDR1 SGHDT, CDR2 YYEEEE. The CDR3 covers 15 residues. Using reference TRBV5-6 and TRBJ1-3 for the parts outside the CDR3, the full variable domain is DAGVTQSPTHLIKTRGQQVTLRCSPKSGHDTVSWYQQALGQGPQFIFQYYEEEERQRGNFPDRFSGHQFPNYSSELNVNALLLGDSALYLCASTFRAAGFYTIYFGEGSWLTVV.

The CDR3 here is CASSKPGTAYGYTF. The chain recombines TRBV12-3 or TRBV12-4 with TRBJ1-2; the D call of TRBD1 rests on TCRdb alone, since no DNA is present to check it. The CDR3 has 14 residues.

The chain carries TRBV4-3 and TRBJ2-2. Germline-derived CDR1 and CDR2 are LGHNA and YSLEER. The CDR3 covers 15 residues. CDR3 region: CASSQEGASSGELFF.

The chain uses TRBV12-3 or TRBV12-4 and TRBJ1-6; TCRdb names TRBD1, which stays unverified in the absence of DNA. This CDR3 has 14 amino acids. The CDR3 reads CASRPKGSISPLHF.

The chain carries TRBV7-2 and TRBJ2-2. CDR3 length equals 14 residues. Germline CDR1 SGHTA, CDR2 FQGNSA. The CDR3 reads CASSRNANTGELFF.

This chain connects TRBV6-2 or TRBV6-3 to TRBJ2-5; TCRdb reports TRBD2, a call that lacks DNA to check it against. Germline assignment: CDR1 MNHEY and CDR2 SVGEGT. The CDR3 consists of 13 residues. CDR3 sequence: CASNRGTAETQYF.

This chain connects TRBV24-1 to TRBJ2-1; TCRdb's D call of TRBD1 is untestable without DNA. This CDR3 spans 15 amino acids. Per germline, CDR1 KGHDR and CDR2 SFDVKD. This chain's CDR3 is CAASLSGQGYNEQFF.

This sequence joins TRBV29-1 and TRBJ2-2; absent DNA, TCRdb's TRBD2 call cannot be checked. The CDR3 has 14 amino acids. Germline assignment: CDR1 SQVTM and CDR2 ANQGSEA. Here the CDR3 reads CSVGLAGGTGELFF.

The chain combines TRBV7-9 with TRBJ2-3. CDR1 and CDR2 (germline): SEHNR, FQNEAQ (reference sequence). The CDR3 length is 15 residues. This chain's CDR3 is CASSLAGSSTDTQYF.

The gene calls are TRBV6-6 and TRBJ2-3; TCRdb outputs TRBD1, but without DNA this stays unchecked. This CDR3 has 13 residues. CDR1 is MNHNY, CDR2 SVGAGI, per germline (reference sequence). CDR3 sequence reads: CASSRDSPDTQYF.

The rearrangement links TRBV27 to TRBJ2-1; TCRdb lists TRBD1, though no DNA is available to test this call. The CDR3 loop spans 18 amino acids. The germline V gene encodes CDR1 MNHEY and CDR2 SMNVEV (reference sequence). The CDR3 sequence: CASSLSPQLAAGGYEQFF.

The CDR3 loop reads CSARAGGLSYNEQFF. This chain links TRBV20-1 with TRBJ2-1; TCRdb's D call, TRBD1, is unchecked because there is no DNA. The germline V gene has CDR1 DFQATT and CDR2 SNEGSKA (reference sequence). There are 15 residues in the CDR3.